The 8 T cell receptor beta chains reported below all come from one sample, sequenced in a study of blood T cell repertoires in COVID-19. Method: immunoSEQ multiplex PCR; TCRdb's copy keeps in-frame clones and lacks some. The sample contains around 260,000 clones, roughly 87% of which appear only once. Sequencing input: peripheral blood. The origin of the receptors is a human donor in a cohort sampled during active COVID-19.

The chain carries TRBV27 and TRBJ2-7; 11 bases match TRBD2. V was pared by 8 bases and J by 0 bases, with 12 bases of the junction left unmatched. This CDR3 has 17 residues. Germline V gene data show CDR1 as MNHEY and CDR2 as SMNVEV (reference sequence). In nucleotides, the CDR3 is TGTGCCAGCGGGGAGATACAGACTAGCGGGGTCTCCTACGAGCAGTACTTC. It encodes CASGEIQTSGVSYEQYF.

V gene TRBV7-9 combines with J gene TRBJ2-7; 7 nucleotides agree with TRBD2. J gave up 5 bases and V 1 base, and 2 bases lay outside the gene matches. Looked up from germline, CDR1 is SEHNR and CDR2 is FQNEAQ (reference sequence). The CDR3 contains 13 residues. The CDR3 sequence: CASSLGEGNEQYF. Here the CDR3 DNA reads TGTGCCAGCAGCTTAGGGGAGGGAAACGAGCAGTACTTC.

This sequence joins TRBV5-1 and TRBJ1-2; the D gene is possibly TRBD1 (6 bases). This CDR3 has 13 residues. CDR1 and CDR2 from the germline V gene are SGHRS and YFSETQ. V was cut by 3 bases and J by 3 bases, with 9 bases left in between. Here the CDR3 DNA reads TGCGCCAGCAGCTGGTCAGGGGACTATGGCTACACCTTC. Translated: CASSWSGDYGYTF.

The genes are TRBV7-2 and TRBJ2-7; TRBD2 agrees at 7 bases. The CDR3 is 11 residues long. V was pared by 8 bases and J by 4 bases, with 2 bases of the junction left unmatched. Germline values: CDR1 SGHTA, CDR2 FQGNSA. The DNA for the CDR3 is TGTGCCAGCTCCGGGAGGTACGAGCAGTACTTC. Translating gives CASSGRYEQYF.

V and J are TRBV4-2 and TRBJ2-7; TRBD2 is a possible D gene (5 bases). The CDR3 has 15 amino acids. The ends were cut back, 4 bases at V and 7 bases at J, with 20 bases in the middle. Per germline, CDR1 LGHNA and CDR2 YNFKEQ. CDR3 loop: CASSLPTLERGEQYF. CDR3 bases: TGTGCCAGCAGCCTGCCCACCCTGGAGAGAGGGGAGCAGTACTTC.

The gene calls are TRBV6-2 or TRBV6-3 and TRBJ2-7, with a possible D match to TRBD1 (5 bases). Trimming shortened V by 4 bases and J by 0 bases, and 10 bases separated the two germline ends. The CDR3 is made up of 14 amino acids. Germline V gene lookup returns CDR1 MNHEY and CDR2 SVGEGT. This CDR3 reads CASSLWGSSYEQYF. CDR3 bases: TGTGCCAGCAGTTTATGGGGCAGCTCCTACGAGCAGTACTTC.

The gene calls are TRBV5-4 and TRBJ2-7; possible D gene TRBD1, 7 bases. Germline V gene sequence: CDR1 SGHNT, CDR2 YYREEE (reference sequence). The V gene lost 2 bases and the J gene lost 5 bases, with 17 bases spanning the gap. The CDR3 covers 15 residues. CDR3 amino acids: CASSLDQGGFDEQYF. The CDR3, as DNA: TGTGCCAGCAGCTTAGACCAGGGGGGATTTGACGAGCAGTACTTC.

The chain recombines TRBV30 with TRBJ1-2; 8 nucleotides line up with TRBD1. Germline CDR1 is GTSNPN and CDR2 is SVGIG (reference sequence). This CDR3 region has 15 residues. Trimming at V came to 3 bases and at J to 1 base, leaving 7 bases not matched to a gene. The CDR3 DNA reads as TGTGCCTGGAGGACGGACAGGGAGGTTAACTATGGCTACACCTTC. Amino acid sequence: CAWRTDREVNYGYTF.